One sample yielded the 17 T cell receptor beta chains listed below, sequenced in a study of neoadjuvant anti-PD-1 for oral cavity cancer. Measured with immunoSEQ multiplex PCR; TCRdb has only the in-frame clones, and not every one. Of some 6,700 clones listed, 72% are singletons. Sample: PBMCs, taken before nivolumab (anti-PD-1) treatment. The receptors stem from a person aged 40 to 85 with oral cavity squamous cell carcinoma.

This chain uses TRBV5-6 with TRBJ1-4; D unclear. Germline loops: CDR1 SGHDT, CDR2 YYEEEE. With 2 bases removed from V and 2 bases from J, the gap between germline ends came to 7 bases. The CDR3 spans 14 residues. CDR3 nucleotide sequence: TGTGCCAGCAGCTTCAAACAGACTAATGAAAAACTGTTTTTT. This sequence encodes CASSFKQTNEKLFF. The full variable domain, its missing parts supplied by reference TRBV5-6 and TRBJ1-4, is DAGVTQSPTHLIKTRGQQVTLRCSPKSGHDTVSWYQQALGQGPQFIFQYYEEEERQRGNFPDRFSGHQFPNYSSELNVNALLLGDSALYLCASSFKQTNEKLFFGSGTQLSVL.

This clone was counted a few times. CDR3 region: CASSVVDAKNEQFF. In DNA, the CDR3 is TGTGCCAGCAGCGTAGTGGACGCCAAGAATGAGCAGTTCTTC. The rearrangement uses TRBV9 and TRBJ2-1; D is unclear. V dropped 0 bases and J dropped 7 bases, with 11 bases sitting between them. CDR1 and CDR2 (germline): SGDLS, YYNGEE. The CDR3 totals 14 residues.

CDR3 bases: TGTGCCAGTAGTAAGTACTCCGGGACAGGGGGTCGCGGGCCCCAGCATTTT. Amino acids: CASSKYSGTGGRGPQHF. The rearrangement links TRBV19 to TRBJ1-5; 11 bases are a match to TRBD1. The junction had 14 bases not matched to a gene; V was cut back by 4 bases and J by 9 bases. Germline CDR1 reads LNHDA; CDR2 reads SQIVND (reference sequence). The CDR3 runs 17 residues.

The chain joins TRBV7-2 to TRBJ1-1; possibly TRBD1 for D (6 bases). The CDR3 has 18 amino acids. V was shortened by 5 bases and J by 0 bases, with 22 bases between the two germline ends. In germline, CDR1 is SGHTA, CDR2 FQGNSA. The CDR3, as DNA: TGTGCCAGCAGCACCCCTTCGGGGGCGAACCCCATGAACACTGAAGCTTTCTTT. This translates into CASSTPSGANPMNTEAFF.

The chain employs TRBV7-2 and TRBJ2-3, with TRBD2 identical over 12 bases. The germline CDR1 and CDR2 sequences are SGHTA and FQGNSA. The CDR3 totals 15 residues. V lost 5 bases to trimming and J lost 7 bases; unmatched junction nucleotides: 7. In nucleotides, the CDR3 is TGTGCCAGCAGCGCCCGACTAGCGGGGGACCATACGCAGTATTTT. Encoded protein: CASSARLAGDHTQYF.

V and J are TRBV7-8 and TRBJ2-5, with D perhaps given as TRBD1 or TRBD2 (5 bases each). This CDR3 is 14 amino acids long. Per the germline V gene, CDR1 is SGHVS and CDR2 is FQNEAQ. V gave up 0 bases and J gave up 4 bases, with 9 bases separating them. The CDR3 sequence is CASSLAGVGETQYF. The CDR3, as DNA: TGTGCCAGCAGCTTAGCGGGGGTAGGAGAGACCCAGTACTTC.

In its sample, this clone was seen a few times. This sequence joins TRBV19 and TRBJ1-2; TRBD1 matches at 7 bases. Germline assignment: CDR1 LNHDA and CDR2 SQIVND (reference sequence). CDR3 size: 13 residues. V was pared by 1 base and J by 5 bases, with 1 base of the junction left unmatched. Here the CDR3 reads CASSIGDSYGYTF. The CDR3 bases are TGTGCCAGTAGTATAGGGGACAGTTATGGCTACACCTTC.

V and J are TRBV15 and TRBJ2-6; D not resolved. V lost 1 base and J lost 0, with 4 bases in between. This CDR3 contains 15 residues. CDR1 is LNHNV, CDR2 YYDKDF, per germline (reference sequence). The CDR3 DNA sequence: TGTGCCACCAGCAGAGCCCACTCTGGGGCCAACGTCCTGACTTTC. It encodes CATSRAHSGANVLTF.

The chain recombines TRBV11-3 with TRBJ2-3, with TRBD2 as a possible D gene (5 bases). V lost 4 bases and J lost 2, with 7 bases in between. CDR3 length: 13 amino acids. Germline V lookup: CDR1 SGHNT, CDR2 YENEEA. This CDR3 reads CASSSDFTDTQYF. CDR3 in DNA: TGTGCCAGCAGCTCGGACTTCACAGATACGCAGTATTTT.

This clone was counted between two and nine times. This chain connects TRBV19 to TRBJ1-6, with D possibly matching TRBD1 (5 bases). V shed 6 bases and J shed 2 bases, with 14 bases lying between them. The CDR3 is 16 amino acids. From germline, CDR1 is LNHDA and CDR2 SQIVND (reference sequence). The CDR3 nucleotides are TGTGCCAGTAGGGAGACAGCCAATACCTATAATTCACCCCTCCACTTT. It encodes CASRETANTYNSPLHF. The complete variable domain, with remaining parts taken from reference TRBV19 and TRBJ1-6, reads DGGITQSPKYLFRKEGQNVTLSCEQNLNHDAMYWYRQDPGQGLRLIYYSQIVNDFQKGDIAEGYSVSREKKESFPLTVTSAQKNPTAFYLCASRETANTYNSPLHFGNGTRLTVT.

The rearrangement links TRBV9 to TRBJ2-1; either TRBD1 or TRBD2 may supply D (5 bases each). The CDR3 is 18 amino acids. The ends were cut back, 4 bases at V and 1 base at J, with 21 bases in the middle. Germline assignment: CDR1 SGDLS and CDR2 YYNGEE. For the CDR3, the DNA is TGTGCCAGCAGCCCCTTAGGACTTAGGGGTGATTCCTACAATGAGCAGTTCTTC. It yields the protein CASSPLGLRGDSYNEQFF.

The chain is built from TRBV6-6 and TRBJ2-5; D is unclear. Germline CDR1 and CDR2: MNHNY and SVGAGI (reference sequence). The CDR3 sequence is 14 residues long. Trimming left V 2 bases short and J 5 bases short, with 12 bases between. CDR3 sequence: CASSYLGNGETQYF. The CDR3 DNA reads as TGTGCCAGCAGTTACCTGGGGAATGGTGAGACCCAGTACTTC.

The chain recombines TRBV5-1 with TRBJ2-1; D might be TRBD1 (5 bases). The CDR3 is 14 amino acids. CDR1 is SGHRS, CDR2 YFSETQ, per germline. The V end was cut by 4 bases, the J end by 6 bases, with 14 bases between. The CDR3 protein is CASSRLRAANEQFF. As DNA, the CDR3 is TGCGCCAGCAGCCGACTCAGGGCCGCCAATGAGCAGTTCTTC. The full variable domain, its missing parts supplied by reference TRBV5-1 and TRBJ2-1, is KAGVTQTPRYLIKTRGQQVTLSCSPISGHRSVSWYQQTPGQGLQFLFEYFSETQRNKGNFPGRFSGRQFSNSRSEMNVSTLELGDSALYLCASSRLRAANEQFFGPGTRLTVL.

The rearrangement uses TRBV7-2 and TRBJ2-5; D unresolved. The V end was cut by 5 bases, the J end by 5 bases, with 15 bases between. CDR1 and CDR2 (germline): SGHTA, FQGNSA. CDR3 length: 14 residues. The CDR3 here is CASSTKTIRETQYF. Here the CDR3 DNA reads TGTGCCAGCAGCACCAAAACAATTAGGGAGACCCAGTACTTC.

V and J are TRBV4-3 and TRBJ1-3; 7 bases match TRBD1. The V and J ends lost 0 bases and 0 bases, in that order; junction bases with no gene match: 8. The CDR3 covers 18 residues. Germline V gene lookup returns CDR1 LGHNA and CDR2 YSLEER. The CDR3 region has the DNA TGCGCCAGCAGCCAAGATATCAGGGGGTTAACCTCTGGAAACACCATATATTTT. This sequence encodes CASSQDIRGLTSGNTIYF.

The rearrangement uses TRBV7-2 and TRBJ2-5; 12 nucleotides align to TRBD1. V lost 2 bases, J lost 5 bases, and 6 bases stayed unmatched. CDR1 is SGHTA and CDR2 is FQGNSA in the germline V gene. CDR3 length: 16 residues. CDR3 region: CASSLSGTGGGETQYF. In DNA form, the CDR3 reads TGTGCCAGCAGCTTATCGGGGACAGGGGGCGGTGAGACCCAGTACTTC.

This chain links TRBV30 with TRBJ1-2, with D unclear. Trimming removed 4 bases at V and 7 bases at J, with 19 bases between. Looked up from germline, CDR1 is GTSNPN and CDR2 is SVGIG (reference sequence). The CDR3 length is 14 residues. The CDR3 sequence is CAWTKLERVGGYTF. The CDR3 DNA is TGTGCCTGGACTAAGCTGGAGAGGGTCGGTGGCTACACCTTC.